The 5 T cell receptor beta chains given below trace back to one sample, sequenced in a study of blood T cell repertoires in COVID-19. Sequencing used immunoSEQ multiplex PCR; TCRdb keeps in-frame clones, though not all of them. The sample shows about 300,000 clones, around 88% of them seen only once. The sequenced sample was peripheral blood. All receptors come from a woman in her forties or fifties with acute or convalescent COVID-19.

This clone came up a few times. The rearrangement uses TRBV6-4 and TRBJ1-6; D is uncertain. This CDR3 spans 14 amino acids. Deletions cut 0 bases from V and 11 bases from J, with 11 bases between. The germline gives CDR1 MRHNA, CDR2 SNTAGT. The CDR3 region is CASSDSNRGTPLHF. CDR3 DNA sequence: TGTGCCAGCAGTGACTCAAACAGAGGGACACCCCTCCACTTT.

The V and J genes are TRBV30 and TRBJ1-2; 7 bases agree with TRBD1. The ends lost 3 bases at V and 4 bases at J; junction bases unmatched: 5. This CDR3 contains 13 residues. Germline CDR1 and CDR2: GTSNPN and SVGIG (reference sequence). Here the CDR3 DNA reads TGTGCCTGGAGGCGGGACAGTGGCTATGGCTACACCTTC. This sequence encodes CAWRRDSGYGYTF.

V gene TRBV5-1 combines with J gene TRBJ1-2; D uncertain. Looked up from germline, CDR1 is SGHRS and CDR2 is YFSETQ. V lost 1 base and J 1 base, leaving 11 bases between the germline ends. This CDR3 spans 15 amino acids. The CDR3 protein is CASSLIGRNNYGYTF. The DNA for the CDR3 is TGCGCCAGCAGCTTGATCGGCAGGAATAACTATGGCTACACCTTC.

This sequence joins TRBV5-6 and TRBJ2-1, with D tentatively TRBD1 (5 bases). Deletions cut 5 bases from V and 0 bases from J, with 21 bases between. Germline assignment: CDR1 SGHDT and CDR2 YYEEEE. The CDR3 has 18 residues. CDR3 in DNA: TGTGCCAGCAGACAGCTCCGAGACAGCCTTAGCTCCTACAATGAGCAGTTCTTC. It is translated as CASRQLRDSLSSYNEQFF.

This chain joins TRBV7-5 and TRBJ1-2; TRBD1, as called in the table, went unchecked against the DNA. TRBV7-5 is designated a pseudogene. This CDR3 spans 15 amino acids. In nucleotides, the CDR3 is TGTGCCAGAAGCTTAATGTTAAAAGGTAGACAGGGCTACACCTTC. Translating it yields CARSLMLKGRQGYTF.